The following is a T cell receptor (beta chain) sequence with its context. The antigen remains unidentified. This CDR3 region has 14 residues. Germline trimming cut 7 bases from V and 2 bases from J; bases unmatched to any gene: 4. CDR1 and CDR2 from the germline V gene are MNHNY and SVGAGI (reference sequence). This sample was taken from a study of cytomegalovirus exposure and HLA in healthy donors. Overall study context: An earlier analysis found 110 million or so unique TCR beta sequences from approximately 190 million T cells. Among the 398 genotyped donors, more than 70% were placed in the Caucasian-associated ancestry cluster.

A multiplex PCR was run with 60 Vbeta primers and 13 Jbeta primers. Profiling relied on immunoSEQ multiplex PCR, and the TCRdb table lists in-frame clones only, not all of them. In the table there are 60,000 to 80,000 clones, more than 75% of which are singletons. Study outcomes and limitations: Later, an analysis showed that TCR beta chains associated with HLA were more clonally expanded than others that were equally common. Rare TCR sequences predominated, though certain public TCRs were found in many donors.

The sequence derives from a girl aged 10 to 17 in good health and CMV-seropositive. V and J are TRBV6-6 and TRBJ1-5, with 8 bases fitting TRBD1. Material: PBMCs. CDR3 amino acids: CASNGQGGNQPQHF. The CDR3, as DNA: TGTGCCAGCAATGGACAGGGAGGCAATCAGCCCCAGCATTTT.